This TCR beta chain was found in a study of identical twins. Overall study findings and caveats: Models underestimated TCR alpha sharing (out-of-frame) in monozygotic twins.

In TCRdb, the 5' RACE reads were re-called with MiXCR into one record per CDR3 protein. The sample lists 300,000 to 350,000 distinct CDR3 sequences, roughly an eighth seen once, with roughly 7% in the top ten. Note on this clonotype: The target antigen is unknown. Its ends do not fully match the called genes, so a read error is possible.

This same sample was also part of a study on yellow fever vaccine responses in identical twins.

The sequenced sample consisted of CD8+ T cells sorted from blood. This receptor was obtained from a woman under 30 in good health.

The CDR3 protein is CSARDREVDNRQPQHF. The CDR3 nucleotides are TGCAGTGCGAGAGACAGGGAGGTAGATAACAGGCAGCCCCAGCATTTT. V is TRBV20-1 and J is TRBJ1-5; 7 nucleotides align to TRBD1. The germline V gene has CDR1 DFQATT and CDR2 SNEGSKA (reference sequence). The CDR3 has 16 amino acids.